One and the same sample provided the 19 T cell receptor beta chains below, sequenced in a study of control samples from healthy donors and cancer patients (dated by TCRdb to 2019 to 2021). Library construction relied on the immunoSEQ multiplex PCR assay. TCRdb mirrors the immuneACCESS table, restricted to in-frame sequences. Some clones are absent from its copies; in checked studies, under half trace to an unresolved V gene, and the reason for the others is unknown. This sample has more than 75,000 clones in its table, and 85% to 90% of those were observed once. Roughly 2% of the sample comes from the top ten. The sequenced sample consisted of PBMCs. These receptors were obtained from a woman between 55 and 75 years old with head and neck cancer.

The V gene is TRBV3-1 (or the pseudogene TRBV3-2), the J gene TRBJ2-5; no clear D gene. Deletions cut 4 bases from V and 2 bases from J, with 17 bases between. The CDR3 sequence is 16 residues long. Looked up from germline, CDR1 is LGHDT and CDR2 is YNNKEL (reference sequence). CDR3 in DNA: TGTGCCAGCAGCCGACCCGGGCGCACCCAACAAGAGACCCAGTACTTC. Amino acid sequence: CASSRPGRTQQETQYF.

On this clone: Other DNA sequences in this specimen translate into the identical CDR3. This chain links TRBV7-9 with TRBJ2-3; TRBD2 matches 7 bases. This CDR3 contains 14 residues. Per the germline V gene, CDR1 is SEHNR and CDR2 is FQNEAQ (reference sequence). V gave up 0 bases and J gave up 3 bases; unmatched junction bases: 0. The CDR3 DNA is TGTGCCAGCAGCTTAGCGGGAGGGACAGATACGCAGTATTTT. It yields the protein CASSLAGGTDTQYF.

V and J are TRBV7-6 and TRBJ1-2, with D maybe TRBD1 (6 bases). CDR1 SGHVS and CDR2 FNYEAQ come from the germline V gene. The CDR3 is 17 amino acids. V lost 5 bases, J lost 2 bases, and 21 bases lay in between. CDR3 region: CASSILQGQGPNYGYTF. The CDR3 bases are TGTGCCAGCAGCATCCTCCAGGGGCAGGGGCCCAACTATGGCTACACCTTC.

The rearrangement links TRBV19 to TRBJ1-2; 7 bases line up with TRBD1. The trim removed 4 bases at V and 2 bases at J, leaving 1 base unmatched. Germline V gene lookup returns CDR1 LNHDA and CDR2 SQIVND (reference sequence). CDR3 length equals 13 residues. The CDR3 bases are TGTGCCAGTAGTAAACAGGGGAACTATGGCTACACCTTC. Amino acids: CASSKQGNYGYTF.

The chain is built from TRBV7-6 and TRBJ2-7; D is perhaps TRBD2 (5 bases). Per the germline V gene, CDR1 is SGHVS and CDR2 is FNYEAQ. With 5 bases removed from V and 7 bases from J, the gap between germline ends came to 15 bases. The CDR3 contains 13 residues. The CDR3 here is CASSILDSLEQYF. The CDR3 region has the DNA TGTGCCAGCAGCATACTAGACTCCCTAGAGCAGTACTTC.

The chain has TRBV29-1 and TRBJ2-3; 11 nucleotides agree with TRBD1. The CDR3 runs to 14 residues. Trimming cost V 6 bases and J 4 bases; bases outside gene matches: 6. The V gene's germline CDR1 is SQVTM and CDR2 ANQGSEA. CDR3 sequence reads: CSVYPDRGPDTQYF. The CDR3 DNA reads as TGCAGCGTCTACCCGGACAGGGGGCCAGATACGCAGTATTTT.

The CDR3 coding sequence is TGTGCCACCAGTGATGGAGGTGGGGAACTGTTTTTT. Protein sequence: CATSDGGGELFF. This chain links TRBV24-1 with TRBJ1-4; D ambiguous. V was shortened by 3 bases and J by 12 bases, with 10 bases between the two germline ends. Germline CDR1 and CDR2: KGHDR and SFDVKD. This CDR3 contains 12 residues.

The chain is built from TRBV18 and TRBJ2-2, with D possibly being TRBD2 (6 bases). Trimming took 4 bases from V and 5 from J, leaving 14 bases between them. The CDR3 is 15 residues long. Germline lookup yields CDR1 KGHSH and CDR2 LQKENI. The CDR3 region has the DNA TGTGCCAGCTCACAAGAACGGGAGTTAACCGGGGAGCTGTTTTTT. It specifies CASSQERELTGELFF. The full variable domain, with the rest looked up from reference TRBV18 and TRBJ2-2, is NAGVMQNPRHLVRRRGQEARLRCSPMKGHSHVYWYRQLPEEGLKFMVYLQKENIIDESGMPKERFSAEFPKEGPSILRIQQVVRGDSAAYFCASSQERELTGELFFGEGSRLTVL.

The chain employs TRBV6-6 and TRBJ2-6; D not resolved. Germline values: CDR1 MNHNY, CDR2 SVGAGI (reference sequence). The CDR3 is 16 amino acids. V lost 0 bases and J 4 bases, leaving 10 bases between the germline ends. The CDR3 spells CASSYSGGSGANVLTF. For the CDR3, the DNA is TGTGCCAGCAGTTACTCCGGCGGCTCGGGGGCCAACGTCCTGACTTTC.

This clone is a singleton in its sample. The CDR3 region has the DNA TGTGCCAGCAGCAATGATCTTGGGGCTAGCGGGAGAAAAGACTACAATGAGCAGTTCTTC. It specifies CASSNDLGASGRKDYNEQFF. V is TRBV7-6 and J is TRBJ2-1; 10 bases agree with TRBD2. The length of the CDR3 is 20 residues. J gave up 3 bases and V 5 bases, and 19 bases lay outside the gene matches. Germline CDR1 and CDR2: SGHVS and FNYEAQ.

The V call is TRBV19, the J call TRBJ2-3; 9 bases are shared with TRBD2. Germline V gene lookup returns CDR1 LNHDA and CDR2 SQIVND (reference sequence). The trim removed 3 bases at V and 2 bases at J, leaving 3 bases unmatched. The CDR3 has 15 residues. The CDR3 reads CASSIGGRATDTQYF. The CDR3 nucleotides are TGTGCCAGTAGTATCGGCGGGAGGGCCACAGATACGCAGTATTTT. Based on the CDR3 plus reference TRBV19 and TRBJ2-3, the full variable domain is DGGITQSPKYLFRKEGQNVTLSCEQNLNHDAMYWYRQDPGQGLRLIYYSQIVNDFQKGDIAEGYSVSREKKESFPLTVTSAQKNPTAFYLCASSIGGRATDTQYFGPGTRLTVL.

The rearrangement links TRBV2 to TRBJ2-7; D gene uncertain. The CDR3 covers 11 residues. Trimming took 1 base from V and 6 from J, leaving 4 bases between them. CDR1 and CDR2 (germline): SNHLY, FYNNEI. The CDR3 spells CASSEGSEQYF. The CDR3 nucleotides read TGTGCCAGCAGTGAAGGCTCCGAGCAGTACTTC.

This clone was detected only once. The genes are TRBV19 and TRBJ2-1; 9 bases are a match to TRBD2. Germline assignment: CDR1 LNHDA and CDR2 SQIVND (reference sequence). V lost 10 bases, J lost 6 bases, and 13 bases stayed unmatched. CDR3 length: 15 residues. The CDR3 here is CAIGEPASGTNEQFF. The CDR3 region has the DNA TGTGCCATAGGTGAGCCGGCTAGCGGGACCAATGAGCAGTTCTTC.

This chain joins TRBV11-2 and TRBJ2-2, with D perhaps TRBD1 (6 bases). The CDR3 extends over 16 amino acids. The germline V gene encodes CDR1 SGHAT and CDR2 FQNNGV. Trimming removed 5 bases at V and 7 bases at J, with 20 bases between. Written as DNA, the CDR3 is TGTGCCAGCAGCCCCTCTCAAATGTTGGGACACGGGGAGCTGTTTTTT. As protein: CASSPSQMLGHGELFF.

The rearrangement links TRBV3-1 (or the pseudogene TRBV3-2) to TRBJ2-3, with 11 positions matching TRBD2. The CDR3 runs to 15 residues. V shed 3 bases and J 4 bases; nucleotides not matched to a gene: 3. The germline gives CDR1 LGHDT, CDR2 YNNKEL (reference sequence). The CDR3 coding sequence is TGTGCCAGCAGCCAGATGGGACTAGCGGCAGATACGCAGTATTTT. Translating gives CASSQMGLAADTQYF.

The rearrangement links TRBV2 to TRBJ1-5; tentative D call: TRBD1 (5 bases). Between the trimmed V and J ends, which lost 7 bases and 5 bases, there was a span of 12 bases. The germline V gene encodes CDR1 SNHLY and CDR2 FYNNEI. The CDR3 runs 13 residues. Written as DNA, the CDR3 is TGTGCCAGCAAGCAGGGCCAACATCAGCCCCAGCATTTT. Translation gives CASKQGQHQPQHF.

The V call is TRBV12-5, the J call TRBJ2-5, with TRBD2 identical over 12 bases. CDR1 and CDR2 from the germline V gene are LGHNT and FRNRAP. CDR3 length: 16 amino acids. V lost 5 bases, J lost 5 bases, and 9 bases stayed unmatched. This chain's CDR3 is CASGPVTSGSFETQYF. The CDR3, as DNA: TGTGCTAGTGGTCCGGTGACTAGCGGGAGTTTTGAGACCCAGTACTTC.

The genes are TRBV30 and TRBJ2-6; tentatively, D is TRBD1 or TRBD2 (6 bases each). The CDR3 is 16 amino acids. Trimming stripped 0 bases from V and 4 bases from J, with 13 bases between. Germline loops: CDR1 GTSNPN, CDR2 SVGIG (reference sequence). The CDR3, as DNA: TGTGCCTGGAGTGTGACGGGGGCGGGAGGGGCCAACGTCCTGACTTTC. Its protein is CAWSVTGAGGANVLTF.

This clone came up once. The chain combines TRBV24-1 with TRBJ1-1; 8 bases are a match to TRBD1. V lost 5 bases, J lost 5 bases, and 6 bases stayed unmatched. CDR3 length: 14 residues. Germline V gene data show CDR1 as KGHDR and CDR2 as SFDVKD. The CDR3, as DNA: TGTGCCACCAGTGCTAGACAGGGGCCGACTGAAGCTTTCTTT. It specifies CATSARQGPTEAFF.